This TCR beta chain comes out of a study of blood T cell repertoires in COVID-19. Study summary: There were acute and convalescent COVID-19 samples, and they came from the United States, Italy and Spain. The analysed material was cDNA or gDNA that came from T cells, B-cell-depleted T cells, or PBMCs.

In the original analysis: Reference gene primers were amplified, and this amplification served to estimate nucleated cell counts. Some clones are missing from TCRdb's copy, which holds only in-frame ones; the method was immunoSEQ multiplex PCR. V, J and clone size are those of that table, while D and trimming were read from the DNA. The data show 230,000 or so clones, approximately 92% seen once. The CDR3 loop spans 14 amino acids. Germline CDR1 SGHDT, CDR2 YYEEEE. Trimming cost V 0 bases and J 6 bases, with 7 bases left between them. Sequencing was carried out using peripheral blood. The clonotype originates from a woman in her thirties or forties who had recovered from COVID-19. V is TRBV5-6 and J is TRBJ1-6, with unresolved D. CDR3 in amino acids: CASSLVATNSPLHF. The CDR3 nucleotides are TGTGCCAGCAGCTTGGTGGCAACTAATTCACCCCTCCACTTT.